This T cell receptor beta chain is from a study of blood T cell repertoires in COVID-19. At the level of the study: Researchers got acute and convalescent COVID-19 samples from the United States, Italy and Spain. The cDNA or gDNA used as material had been derived from T cells, B-cell-depleted T cells, or PBMCs.

Concerning this clone: The same CDR3 can be traced to other DNA sequences in this sample.

In the authors' workflow: Amplification of reference gene primers provided the estimated nucleated cell counts. Some clones are missing from TCRdb's copy, which holds only in-frame ones; the method was immunoSEQ multiplex PCR. D and trimming come from the DNA, and the V and J calls and clone size come from that table. The sample shows about 330,000 clones, 89% of them seen only once. Sample: peripheral blood. This TCR came from a man aged 18 to 35 who had recovered from COVID-19.

This CDR3 reads CASRTGGTEAFF. The CDR3 nucleotides are TGTGCCAGTAGGACCGGGGGAACTGAAGCTTTCTTT. This chain connects TRBV19 to TRBJ1-1; D is perhaps TRBD1 (5 bases). V was clipped by 6 bases and J by 5 bases, with 10 bases between them. The CDR3 is 12 amino acids. CDR1 and CDR2 (germline): LNHDA, SQIVND (reference sequence).